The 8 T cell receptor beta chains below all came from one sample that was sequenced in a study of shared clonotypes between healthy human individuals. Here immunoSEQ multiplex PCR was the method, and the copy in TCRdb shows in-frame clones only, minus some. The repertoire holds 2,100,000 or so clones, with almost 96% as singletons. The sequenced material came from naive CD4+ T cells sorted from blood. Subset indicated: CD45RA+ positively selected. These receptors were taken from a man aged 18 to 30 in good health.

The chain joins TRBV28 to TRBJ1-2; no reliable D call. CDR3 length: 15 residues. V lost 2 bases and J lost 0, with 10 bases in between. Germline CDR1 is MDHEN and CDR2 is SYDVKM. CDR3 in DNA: TGTGCCAGCAGTTTAAGGACGGGAGCTAACTATGGCTACACCTTC. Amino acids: CASSLRTGANYGYTF.

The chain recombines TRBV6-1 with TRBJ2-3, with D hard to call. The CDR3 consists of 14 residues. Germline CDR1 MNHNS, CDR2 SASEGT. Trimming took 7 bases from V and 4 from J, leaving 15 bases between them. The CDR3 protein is CASKETHTSDTQYF. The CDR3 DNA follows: TGTGCCAGCAAGGAAACTCATACCTCAGATACGCAGTATTTT.

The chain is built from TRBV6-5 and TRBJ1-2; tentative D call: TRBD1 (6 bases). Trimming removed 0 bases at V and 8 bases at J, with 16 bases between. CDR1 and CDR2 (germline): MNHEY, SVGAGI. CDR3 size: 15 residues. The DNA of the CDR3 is TGTGCCAGCAGTTACTCCGACAGACAGGCATCGGGCTACACCTTC. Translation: CASSYSDRQASGYTF.

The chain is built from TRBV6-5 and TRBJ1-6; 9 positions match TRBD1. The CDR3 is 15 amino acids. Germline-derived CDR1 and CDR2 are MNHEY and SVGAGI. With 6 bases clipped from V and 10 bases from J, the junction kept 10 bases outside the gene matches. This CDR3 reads CASSRQGQGYSPLHF. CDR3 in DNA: TGTGCCAGCAGCCGCCAGGGACAGGGCTACTCACCCCTCCACTTT.

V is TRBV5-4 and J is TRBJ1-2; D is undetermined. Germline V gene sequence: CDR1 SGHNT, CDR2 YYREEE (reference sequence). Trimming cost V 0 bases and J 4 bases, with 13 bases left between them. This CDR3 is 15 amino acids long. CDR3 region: CASSLEGAVGYGYTF. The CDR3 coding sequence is TGTGCCAGCAGCTTGGAAGGAGCCGTAGGCTATGGCTACACCTTC.

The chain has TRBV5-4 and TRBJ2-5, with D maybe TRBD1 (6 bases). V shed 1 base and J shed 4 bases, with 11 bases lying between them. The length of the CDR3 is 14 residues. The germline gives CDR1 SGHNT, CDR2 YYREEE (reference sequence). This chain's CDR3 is CASSLNRERETQYF. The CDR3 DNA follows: TGTGCCAGCAGCTTGAACAGGGAAAGAGAGACCCAGTACTTC.

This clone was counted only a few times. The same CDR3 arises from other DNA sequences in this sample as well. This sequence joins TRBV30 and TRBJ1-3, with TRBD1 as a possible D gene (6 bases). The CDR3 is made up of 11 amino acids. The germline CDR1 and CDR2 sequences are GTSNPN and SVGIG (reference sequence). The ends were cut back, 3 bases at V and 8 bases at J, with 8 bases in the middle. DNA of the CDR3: TGTGCCTGGAGCCCAGGGGACACCATATATTTT. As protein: CAWSPGDTIYF.

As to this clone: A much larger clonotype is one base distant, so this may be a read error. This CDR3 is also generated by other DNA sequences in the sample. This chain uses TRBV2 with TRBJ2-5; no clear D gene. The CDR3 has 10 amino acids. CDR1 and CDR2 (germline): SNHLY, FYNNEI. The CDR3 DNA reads TGTGCCAGCAGCGAAGAGACCCAGTACTTC. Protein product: CASSEETQYF.